This TCR beta chain comes out of a study of T cells in Graves' hyperthyroidism and ophthalmopathy. Study results and limitations: Ophthalmopathy was separated from stable hyperthyroidism by a 13 V-J model. The model predicted ophthalmopathy a median approximately 6.3 months before onset.

Many counts were recorded for this clonotype. The target antigen is unknown. The investigators amplified TCR beta CDR3 regions from RNA transcripts. HTBI primers were used for first-round RT-PCR of the TCR CDR3. TCRdb analysed the multiplex PCR reads with MiXCR anew, one entry per CDR3 protein. The table records 350,000 to 400,000 distinct CDR3 sequences, about a fifth of them present only once. PBMCs were sourced from less than 13 ml fresh peripheral blood. The CDR3 length is 16 residues. The V gene's germline CDR1 is MDHEN and CDR2 SYDVKM. V dropped 2 bases and J dropped 7 bases, with 18 bases sitting between them.

The chain couples TRBV28 to TRBJ1-5; D possibly corresponds to TRBD1 (5 bases). The sequence was obtained from a man younger than 30 with Graves' ophthalmopathy. Sample: blood. The CDR3 loop is CASSLRLRGAGQPQHF. The CDR3, as DNA: TGTGCCAGCAGTTTAAGGCTCCGCGGGGCTGGGCAGCCCCAGCATTTT. The full variable domain, rest sourced from reference TRBV28 and TRBJ1-5, is DVKVTQSSRYLVKRTGEKVFLECVQDMDHENMFWYRQDPGLGLRLIYFSYDVKMKEKGDIPEGYSVSREKKERFSLILESASTNQTSMYLCASSLRLRGAGQPQHFGDGTRLSIL.